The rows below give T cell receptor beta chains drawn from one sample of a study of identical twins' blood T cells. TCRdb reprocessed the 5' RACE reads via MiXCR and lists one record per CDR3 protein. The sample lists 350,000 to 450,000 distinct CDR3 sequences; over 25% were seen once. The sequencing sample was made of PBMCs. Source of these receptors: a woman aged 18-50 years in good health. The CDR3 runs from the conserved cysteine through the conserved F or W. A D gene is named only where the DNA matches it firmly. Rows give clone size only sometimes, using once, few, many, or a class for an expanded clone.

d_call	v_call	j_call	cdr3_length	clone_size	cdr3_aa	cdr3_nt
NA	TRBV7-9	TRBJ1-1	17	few	CASSPSADPVMNTEAFF	TGTGCCAGCAGCCCCAGCGCAGATCCCGTCATGAACACTGAAGCTTTCTTT
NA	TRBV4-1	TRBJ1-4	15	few	CASSQRDRSNEKLFF	TGCGCCAGCAGCCAGAGGGACCGATCGAATGAAAAACTGTTTTTT
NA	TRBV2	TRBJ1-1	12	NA	CASPGLLTEAFF	TGTGCCAGCCCGGGCCTTCTCACTGAAGCTTTCTTT
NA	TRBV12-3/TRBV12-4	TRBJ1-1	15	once	CASSFLRRSNTEAFF	TGTGCCAGCAGTTTTCTACGGAGATCTAACACTGAAGCTTTCTTT
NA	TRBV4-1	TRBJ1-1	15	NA	CASSQGELMNTEAFF	TGCGCCAGCAGCCAAGGAGAGCTGATGAACACTGAAGCTTTCTTT
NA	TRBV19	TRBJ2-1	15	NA	CASYPGASIGNEHFF	TGTGCCAGTTATCCGGGGGCTAGTATCGGCAATGAGCATTTCTTC
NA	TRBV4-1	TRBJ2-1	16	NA	CASSQAWPSSYNEQFF	TGCGCCAGCAGCCAAGCATGGCCGAGCTCCTACAATGAGCAGTTCTTC
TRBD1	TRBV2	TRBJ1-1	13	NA	CASSSTGAVEAFF	TGTGCCAGCAGTAGTACAGGGGCGGTAGAAGCTTTCTTT
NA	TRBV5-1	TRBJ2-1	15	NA	CASSSDASSYNEQFF	TGCGCCAGCAGCTCAGACGCATCTTCCTACAATGAGCAGTTCTTC
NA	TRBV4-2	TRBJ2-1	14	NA	CASSPGLPEDEQFF	TGTGCCAGCAGCCCGGGACTGCCTGAGGATGAGCAGTTCTTC
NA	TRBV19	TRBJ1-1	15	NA	CASSVPGGRWTEAFF	TGTGCCAGTAGTGTCCCGGGGGGGCGATGGACTGAAGCTTTCTTT
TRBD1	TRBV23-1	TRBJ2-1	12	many	CASSDRVCEQFF	TGCGCCAGCAGTGACAGGGTATGTGAGCAGTTCTTC
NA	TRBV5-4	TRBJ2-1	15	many	CASRAGGISYNEQFF	TGTGCCAGCAGAGCCGGGGGCATATCCTACAATGAGCAGTTCTTC
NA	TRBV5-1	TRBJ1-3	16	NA	CASSSGRAYSGNTIYF	TGCGCCAGCAGCTCTGGCAGGGCTTACTCTGGAAACACCATATATTTT
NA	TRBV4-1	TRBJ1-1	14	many	CASSQDTSNTEAFF	TGTGCCAGCAGCCAGGACACCTCGAACACTGAAGCTTTCTTT
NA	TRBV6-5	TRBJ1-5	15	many	CASRIDSYSNQPQHF	TGTGCCAGCAGGATAGACAGTTATAGCAATCAGCCCCAGCATTTT
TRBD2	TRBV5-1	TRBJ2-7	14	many	CASSGAGTTYEQYF	TGCGCCAGCAGCGGAGCAGGGACTACCTACGAGCAGTACTTC
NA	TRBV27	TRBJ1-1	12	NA	CASSLGHHEAFF	TGTGCCAGCAGTCTTGGACACCATGAAGCTTTCTTT
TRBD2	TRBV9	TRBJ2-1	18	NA	CASSETSGGDYSTNEQFF	TGTGCCAGCAGCGAAACTAGCGGGGGCGACTATTCCACCAATGAGCAGTTCTTC
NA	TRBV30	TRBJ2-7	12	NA	CAWTSLSYEQYF	TGTGCCTGGACCTCCCTATCCTACGAGCAGTACTTC
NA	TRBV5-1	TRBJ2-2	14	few	CASSWRESTGELFF	TGCGCCAGCAGCTGGCGGGAATCCACCGGGGAGCTGTTTTTT
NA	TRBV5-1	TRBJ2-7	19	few	CASSLSVGGQSGLTYEQYF	TGCGCCAGCAGCTTATCGGTCGGGGGCCAGTCCGGCCTAACTTACGAGCAGTACTTC
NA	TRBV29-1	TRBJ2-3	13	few	CSVDRGVTNTQYF	TGCAGCGTTGACAGGGGCGTCACTAATACGCAGTATTTT
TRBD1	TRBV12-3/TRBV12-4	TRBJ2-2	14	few	CASHAGTATGELFF	TGTGCCAGCCACGCCGGGACAGCGACCGGGGAGCTGTTTTTT
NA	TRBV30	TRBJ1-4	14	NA	CAWSVRGANEKLFF	TGTGCCTGGAGTGTAAGGGGGGCTAATGAAAAACTGTTTTTT
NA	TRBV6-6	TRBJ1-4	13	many	CASSYQGGEKLFF	TGTGCCAGCAGTTACCAGGGCGGGGAAAAACTGTTTTTT
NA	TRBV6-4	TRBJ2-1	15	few	CASSAIVGAGNEQFF	TGTGCCAGCAGTGCAATAGTCGGAGCAGGAAATGAGCAGTTCTTC
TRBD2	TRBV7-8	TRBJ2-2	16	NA	CASSLVAGGRNGELFF	TGTGCCAGCAGCTTAGTAGCGGGGGGGCGCAACGGGGAGCTGTTTTTT
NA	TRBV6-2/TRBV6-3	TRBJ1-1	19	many	CASSYGYDLAYWMNTEAFF	TGTGCCAGCAGTTATGGCTACGACCTAGCGTACTGGATGAACACTGAAGCTTTCTTT
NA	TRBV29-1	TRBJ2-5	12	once	CSVDGFGETQYF	TGCAGCGTTGACGGGTTCGGAGAGACCCAGTACTTC
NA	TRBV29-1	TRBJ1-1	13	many	CSVGTSLNTEAFF	TGCAGCGTGGGGACATCATTGAACACTGAAGCTTTCTTT
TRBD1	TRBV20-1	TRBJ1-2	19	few	CSARLAFGTGPSSSYGYTF	TGCAGTGCTCGCCTAGCCTTCGGGACAGGGCCCTCTTCCTCCTATGGCTACACCTTC
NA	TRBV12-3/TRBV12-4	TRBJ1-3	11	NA	CASSFPYTIYF	TGTGCCAGCAGTTTCCCCTACACCATATATTTT
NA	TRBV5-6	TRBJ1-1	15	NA	CASSSRPGQNTEAFF	TGTGCCAGCAGTTCTCGACCGGGACAGAACACTGAAGCTTTCTTT
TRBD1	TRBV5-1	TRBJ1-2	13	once	CASSATGERGYTF	TGCGCCAGCAGCGCTACAGGGGAGAGAGGCTACACCTTC
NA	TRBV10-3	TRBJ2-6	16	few	CAISPGVGTGANVLTF	TGTGCCATCAGCCCAGGTGTGGGCACTGGGGCCAACGTCCTGACTTTC
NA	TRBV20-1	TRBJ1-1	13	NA	CGARGPGGTEAFF	TGCGGTGCTAGAGGCCCGGGGGGCACTGAAGCTTTCTTT
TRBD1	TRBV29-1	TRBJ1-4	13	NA	CSVEEEAGGKLFF	TGCAGCGTTGAGGAGGAGGCAGGGGGAAAACTGTTTTTT
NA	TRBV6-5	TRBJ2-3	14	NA	CASSSSRHTDTQYF	TGTGCCAGCAGTTCATCTCGACACACAGATACGCAGTATTTT
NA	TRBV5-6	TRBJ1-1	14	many	CASSLAGSYTEAFF	TGTGCCAGCAGCTTGGCCGGGAGCTACACTGAAGCTTTCTTT
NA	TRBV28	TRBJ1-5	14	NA	CASSNLEGNQPQHF	TGTGCCAGCAGTAATCTAGAGGGCAATCAGCCCCAGCATTTT